The rows below give T cell receptor beta chains drawn from one sample of a study of T cells in Graves' hyperthyroidism and ophthalmopathy. TCRdb analysed the multiplex PCR reads with MiXCR anew, one entry per CDR3 protein. The repertoire holds about 640,000 distinct CDR3 sequences, with about 20% as singletons. The sequenced material came from blood. All receptors come from a man aged 25-45 years with Graves' ophthalmopathy. The CDR3 runs from the conserved cysteine through the conserved F or W. Each record gives: clone size, J gene, D gene, V gene, CDR3 protein, CDR3 DNA. D genes are given only for firm matches. Clone size is stated in some rows and not others, as once, few, many or a class when expanded.

size: few; J: TRBJ1-3; D: .; V: TRBV6-2/TRBV6-3; CDR3: CASSSLPKGKSGNTIYF; DNA: TGTGCCAGCAGTTCACTTCCAAAGGGAAAGTCTGGAAACACCATATATTTT
size: many; J: TRBJ2-1; D: TRBD1; V: TRBV11-2; CDR3: CASRLRGQGESYNEQFF; DNA: TGTGCCAGCAGGTTAAGAGGGCAGGGGGAATCCTACAATGAGCAGTTCTTC
size: few; J: TRBJ2-1; D: TRBD2; V: TRBV28; CDR3: CASSPLSGGTYNEQFF; DNA: TGTGCCAGCAGCCCCCTCAGCGGGGGCACCTACAATGAGCAGTTCTTC
size: many; J: TRBJ2-1; D: TRBD2; V: TRBV11-2; CDR3: CASSSLMTSGRLYNEQFF; DNA: TGTGCCAGCAGCTCCCTAATGACTAGCGGGAGGCTTTACAATGAGCAGTTCTTC
size: few; J: TRBJ2-1; D: .; V: TRBV27; CDR3: CATLPQGYNEQFF; DNA: TGTGCCACACTTCCTCAGGGTTACAATGAGCAGTTCTTC
size: few; J: TRBJ2-7; D: TRBD1; V: TRBV5-1; CDR3: CASSLDTGTGSFEQYF; DNA: TGCGCCAGCAGCTTGGATACCGGGACAGGGTCTTTCGAGCAGTACTTC
size: many; J: TRBJ2-2; D: .; V: TRBV5-1; CDR3: CASRMRDGTGELFF; DNA: TGCGCCAGCAGGATGAGGGACGGGACCGGGGAGCTGTTTTTT
size: many; J: TRBJ1-4; D: .; V: TRBV7-9; CDR3: CASSLVEDSDEKLFF; DNA: TGTGCCAGCAGCTTAGTCGAGGACAGTGACGAAAAACTGTTTTTT
size: many; J: TRBJ2-3; D: TRBD2; V: TRBV5-1; CDR3: CASSSMTSGSTDTQYF; DNA: TGCGCCAGCAGCTCCATGACTAGCGGGAGCACAGATACGCAGTATTTT
size: .; J: TRBJ2-7; D: TRBD2; V: TRBV12-3/TRBV12-4; CDR3: CASSAGTPRGVEQYF; DNA: TGTGCCAGCAGTGCCGGGACTCCTCGGGGGGTCGAGCAGTACTTC
size: .; J: TRBJ2-6; D: .; V: TRBV5-6; CDR3: CASSLFLSSGANVLTF; DNA: TGTGCCAGCAGCTTGTTCCTGAGCTCTGGGGCCAACGTCCTGACTTTC
size: many; J: TRBJ2-5; D: TRBD1; V: TRBV7-9; CDR3: CASSLGDRDQETQYF; DNA: TGTGCCAGCAGCTTAGGGGACAGGGATCAAGAGACCCAGTACTTC
size: few; J: TRBJ1-1; D: .; V: TRBV7-9; CDR3: CASSLVYRVATEAFF; DNA: TGTGCCAGCAGCTTAGTTTACAGGGTGGCTACTGAAGCTTTCTTT
size: few; J: TRBJ2-1; D: TRBD2; V: TRBV5-4; CDR3: CASSFEREPYNEQFF; DNA: TGTGCCAGCAGCTTTGAGCGGGAGCCCTACAATGAGCAGTTCTTC
size: .; J: TRBJ2-1; D: TRBD2; V: TRBV6-2/TRBV6-3; CDR3: CASSYGLAEYNEQFF; DNA: TGTGCCAGCAGTTACGGGCTAGCGGAGTACAATGAGCAGTTCTTC
size: .; J: TRBJ2-1; D: TRBD1; V: TRBV27; CDR3: CASSLRTGGFYEQFF; DNA: TGTGCCAGCAGTCTTAGGACAGGGGGTTTTTATGAGCAGTTCTTC
size: few; J: TRBJ2-7; D: .; V: TRBV11-2; CDR3: CASSRSGVLYEQYF; DNA: TGTGCCAGCAGTCGCTCGGGGGTCCTCTACGAGCAGTACTTC
size: .; J: TRBJ2-3; D: .; V: TRBV5-1; CDR3: CASSLTGNADTQYF; DNA: TGCGCCAGCAGCTTAACGGGGAATGCAGATACGCAGTATTTT
size: many; J: TRBJ1-1; D: .; V: TRBV28; CDR3: CASRFAHRENTEAFF; DNA: TGTGCCAGCAGATTCGCCCATAGGGAGAACACTGAAGCTTTCTTT
size: many; J: TRBJ1-2; D: .; V: TRBV12-3/TRBV12-4; CDR3: CASSHGQRAGYTF; DNA: TGTGCCAGCAGCCATGGACAAAGGGCTGGCTACACCTTC
size: .; J: TRBJ2-1; D: .; V: TRBV24-1; CDR3: CATSDPALMEQFF; DNA: TGTGCCACCAGTGATCCCGCCCTAATGGAGCAGTTCTTC
size: few; J: TRBJ2-1; D: .; V: TRBV15; CDR3: CATSRVVGGLNEQFF; DNA: TGTGCCACCAGCAGAGTCGTTGGGGGGCTAAATGAGCAGTTCTTC
size: .; J: TRBJ2-5; D: TRBD2; V: TRBV11-2; CDR3: CASSEHLAGAGPGGQETQYF; DNA: TGTGCCAGCAGCGAACATCTAGCGGGAGCCGGGCCCGGGGGCCAAGAGACCCAGTACTTC
size: few; J: TRBJ2-2; D: TRBD2; V: TRBV11-1; CDR3: CASSWGGANTGELFF; DNA: TGTGCCAGCAGCTGGGGGGGGGCGAACACCGGGGAGCTGTTTTTT
size: .; J: TRBJ1-3; D: .; V: TRBV20-1; CDR3: CVGKRRGGIRSGNTIYF; DNA: TGCGTGGGCAAAAGGAGGGGCGGAATCCGCTCTGGAAACACCATATATTTT
size: many; J: TRBJ2-7; D: TRBD1; V: TRBV5-1; CDR3: CASSSEALTGEKQYF; DNA: TGCGCCAGCAGCTCGGAAGCCTTAACAGGGGAGAAGCAGTACTTC
size: many; J: TRBJ2-7; D: TRBD2; V: TRBV20-1; CDR3: CSASAGTSGRWNEQYF; DNA: TGCAGTGCTAGTGCCGGGACTAGCGGGAGGTGGAACGAGCAGTACTTC
size: many; J: TRBJ2-7; D: .; V: TRBV3-1; CDR3: CASSQDPRQQYF; DNA: TGTGCCAGCAGCCAAGATCCCAGACAGCAGTACTTC
size: many; J: TRBJ2-1; D: .; V: TRBV11-2; CDR3: CASSSGLNNEQFF; DNA: TGTGCCAGCAGCTCGGGACTTAACAATGAGCAGTTCTTC
size: .; J: TRBJ1-2; D: .; V: TRBV28; CDR3: CASNLTAPGGYTF; DNA: TGTGCCAGCAATTTAACGGCCCCAGGAGGCTACACCTTC
size: many; J: TRBJ2-7; D: TRBD2; V: TRBV20-1; CDR3: CSAESSLAGGPYEQYF; DNA: TGCAGTGCCGAGTCCTCTCTAGCGGGGGGGCCCTACGAGCAGTACTTC
size: many; J: TRBJ1-4; D: .; V: TRBV28; CDR3: CASSFFRSTNEKLFF; DNA: TGTGCCAGCAGTTTTTTCAGGTCAACTAATGAAAAACTGTTTTTT
size: .; J: TRBJ2-7; D: TRBD2; V: TRBV28; CDR3: CASWGMTSGSYEQYF; DNA: TGTGCCAGCTGGGGGATGACTAGCGGGTCCTACGAGCAGTACTTC
size: many; J: TRBJ1-1; D: TRBD1; V: TRBV12-3/TRBV12-4; CDR3: CASRDRGRGTEAFF; DNA: TGTGCCAGCCGGGACAGGGGGCGGGGCACTGAAGCTTTCTTT
size: few; J: TRBJ2-7; D: .; V: TRBV2; CDR3: CASSETSNYEQYF; DNA: TGTGCCAGCAGTGAAACATCAAACTACGAGCAGTACTTC
size: many; J: TRBJ2-1; D: TRBD2; V: TRBV5-1; CDR3: CASSFGAGEYNEQFF; DNA: TGCGCCAGCAGCTTTGGAGCGGGAGAATACAATGAGCAGTTCTTC
size: .; J: TRBJ2-7; D: TRBD1; V: TRBV29-1; CDR3: CSAGTGDRIGQYF; DNA: TGCAGCGCTGGGACAGGGGACCGAATTGGGCAGTACTTC
size: .; J: TRBJ2-2; D: .; V: TRBV12-3/TRBV12-4; CDR3: CAGLGDANTGELFF; DNA: TGTGCCGGCCTGGGGGATGCGAACACCGGGGAGCTGTTTTTT
size: many; J: TRBJ2-2; D: TRBD2; V: TRBV15; CDR3: CATSRELSGRLTGELFF; DNA: TGTGCCACCAGCAGGGAACTTAGCGGGAGGCTTACCGGGGAGCTGTTTTTT
size: few; J: TRBJ2-7; D: TRBD1; V: TRBV29-1; CDR3: CSVVDGQGEQYF; DNA: TGCAGCGTTGTGGATGGACAGGGCGAGCAGTACTTC
size: many; J: TRBJ2-3; D: .; V: TRBV28; CDR3: CASSLREGDTQYF; DNA: TGTGCCAGCAGTTTACGAGAGGGAGATACGCAGTATTTT
size: .; J: TRBJ1-4; D: TRBD1; V: TRBV5-1; CDR3: CASSSTGGRKLFF; DNA: TGCGCCAGCAGCTCGACAGGGGGGCGAAAACTGTTTTTT
size: many; J: TRBJ2-7; D: .; V: TRBV10-3; CDR3: CAISDRICLELYF; DNA: TGTGCCATCAGTGACCGGATCTGTCTCGAGCTGTACTTC
size: .; J: TRBJ2-1; D: .; V: TRBV10-2; CDR3: CASSGSGTIYNEQFF; DNA: TGCGCCAGCAGTGGTAGTGGGACAATCTACAATGAGCAGTTCTTC
size: .; J: TRBJ1-1; D: .; V: TRBV4-1; CDR3: CASSQESLRSFPTIAEAFF; DNA: TGCGCCAGCAGCCAAGAAAGCCTCAGGAGTTTTCCCACGATCGCTGAAGCTTTCTTT
size: few; J: TRBJ1-1; D: .; V: TRBV10-1; CDR3: CASSAYREVNTEAFF; DNA: TGCGCCAGCAGTGCATACAGGGAAGTGAACACTGAAGCTTTCTTT
size: .; J: TRBJ2-5; D: TRBD1; V: TRBV10-3; CDR3: CASQQGSKETQYF; DNA: TGTGCCAGTCAACAGGGGTCAAAAGAGACCCAGTACTTC
size: many; J: TRBJ2-3; D: .; V: TRBV7-3; CDR3: CASSLTSSSADTQYF; DNA: TGTGCCAGCAGCTTAACATCTAGCTCCGCAGATACGCAGTATTTT
size: .; J: TRBJ2-1; D: .; V: TRBV6-9; CDR3: CASSYFGIDEQFF; DNA: TGTGCCAGCAGTTATTTCGGGATCGATGAGCAGTTCTTC
size: many; J: TRBJ2-1; D: .; V: TRBV2; CDR3: CASSESAARGTDEQFF; DNA: TGTGCCAGCAGTGAAAGTGCGGCCAGGGGTACGGATGAGCAGTTCTTC
size: .; J: TRBJ2-6; D: .; V: TRBV2; CDR3: CASRLGSGANVLTF; DNA: TGTGCCAGCAGGTTGGGGTCTGGGGCCAACGTCCTGACTTTC
size: many; J: TRBJ1-1; D: TRBD1; V: TRBV5-1; CDR3: CASSLARGRGTEAFF; DNA: TGCGCCAGCAGCTTGGCAAGGGGGCGCGGTACTGAAGCTTTCTTT
size: .; J: TRBJ1-2; D: .; V: TRBV4-2; CDR3: CASARRSPGGGYTF; DNA: TGTGCCAGTGCTCGGCGGAGCCCCGGGGGTGGCTACACCTTC
size: few; J: TRBJ1-6; D: .; V: TRBV6-5; CDR3: CASSYRPSHRSYNSPLHF; DNA: TGTGCCAGCAGTTACCGGCCCTCCCATAGGTCCTATAATTCACCCCTCCACTTT
size: few; J: TRBJ1-2; D: .; V: TRBV5-1; CDR3: CASSLDGLYGYTF; DNA: TGCGCCAGCAGCTTGGACGGACTATATGGCTACACCTTC